Below are 5 T cell receptor beta chains sequenced from a single sample in a study of blood T cells in healthy people across ages (dated by TCRdb to 2015 to 2017). Library creation used 5' RACE. The run used an Illumina HiSeq 2500. A second PCR of roughly 6 to 12 cycles was performed with a sample-barcoded 5' primer and a J-beta primer mix. In-frame beta chains were kept once TCRdb had trimmed the public reads at Q25 with fastp and called clones with MiXCR. When rows share a CDR3 protein, they turn into one entry using the most common DNA and genes. This sample has 2 million or so distinct CDR3 sequences in its table, and roughly 49% of those were observed once. The ten biggest clones cover approximately 2.1% of the sample. The sample comprised blood. The receptors derive from a woman aged 40 to 49 in good health.

The CDR3 is CASSPDSFSGIQYF. The CDR3 bases are TGCGCCAGCAGCCCAGACAGTTTCTCAGGCATTCAGTACTTC. The V gene is TRBV5-1, the J gene TRBJ2-4, with D maybe TRBD1 (5 bases). The CDR3 extends over 14 amino acids. V was cut by 4 bases and J by 9 bases, with 17 bases left in between. Per the germline V gene, CDR1 is SGHRS and CDR2 is YFSETQ.

The V call is TRBV7-2, the J call TRBJ2-7; 12 bases are a match to TRBD2. This CDR3 region has 14 residues. Losses at the gene ends were 5 bases for V and 8 bases for J; bases not matched to a gene: 7. CDR1 is SGHTA, CDR2 FQGNSA, per germline. CDR3 sequence reads: CASSLRTSGAQQYF. CDR3 DNA: TGTGCCAGCAGCCTACGGACTAGCGGGGCCCAGCAGTACTTC.

The chain is built from TRBV10-3 and TRBJ2-7; TRBD1 might be the D (5 bases). With 2 bases removed from V and 3 bases from J, the gap between germline ends came to 8 bases. Germline-derived CDR1 and CDR2 are ENHRY and SYGVKD. The CDR3 sequence is 13 residues long. CDR3 bases: TGTGCCATCAGTGAGCAAGGGGACTACGAGCAGTACTTC. Its protein product is CAISEQGDYEQYF.

This clonotype occurred a few times. This chain connects TRBV20-1 to TRBJ2-1; unclear D gene. V was clipped by 6 bases and J by 5 bases, with 11 bases between them. Germline V gene lookup returns CDR1 DFQATT and CDR2 SNEGSKA (reference sequence). This CDR3 is 12 amino acids long. This chain's CDR3 is CSATPYHNEQFF. Written as DNA, the CDR3 is TGCAGTGCCACCCCCTACCACAATGAGCAGTTCTTC.

The rearrangement joins TRBV6-5 to TRBJ2-2, with D possibly TRBD2 on 5 matching bases. Germline CDR1 and CDR2: MNHEY and SVGAGI. Trimming pared 8 bases from V and 0 bases from J, leaving 13 bases between. This CDR3 has 15 residues. The CDR3 bases are TGTGCCAGCGGACTGAAGACTACGAACACCGGGGAGCTGTTTTTT. Encoded protein: CASGLKTTNTGELFF.